Presented here are 6 T cell receptor beta chains from one specimen sequenced in a study of T-cell memory formation after mild COVID-19. One entry per CDR3 protein, called by TCRdb with MiXCR from the 5' RACE reads. The table records roughly 450,000 distinct CDR3 sequences, roughly 18% of them present only once. The source material was PBMCs or a T cell subset sorted from them (not recorded which). The receptors originated from a man aged 18 to 30 who had mild COVID-19 (a few samples of this study predate the infection). Cell type and time point are not known.

The chain uses TRBV3-1 and TRBJ1-2; 8 bases fit TRBD1. Germline CDR1 is LGHDT and CDR2 is YNNKEL (reference sequence). The CDR3 extends over 15 amino acids. J gave up 2 bases and V 4 bases, and 6 bases lay outside the gene matches. The CDR3: CASSPQTGDNYGYTF. CDR3 nucleotides: TGTGCCAGCAGCCCTCAGACAGGGGACAACTATGGCTACACCTTC.

This clonotype was counted only a few times. This chain connects TRBV20-1 to TRBJ1-1; TRBD1 might be the D (5 bases). V lost 6 bases and J lost 3, with 11 bases in between. Germline-derived CDR1 and CDR2 are DFQATT and SNEGSKA (reference sequence). The CDR3 has 12 residues. The CDR3 DNA reads TGCAGTGCAACGGGGACGTACACTGAAGCTTTCTTT. This gives the protein CSATGTYTEAFF.

This clonotype was seen only a few times. The J gene is TRBJ2-2, the V gene TRBV3-1, with D unclear. The germline gives CDR1 LGHDT, CDR2 YNNKEL (reference sequence). The CDR3 loop spans 14 amino acids. V shed 0 bases and J shed 5 bases, with 7 bases lying between them. Here the CDR3 reads CASSQDHGTGELFF. The DNA of the CDR3 is TGTGCCAGCAGCCAAGATCACGGGACCGGGGAGCTGTTTTTT.

The rearrangement uses TRBV7-8 and TRBJ1-2; TRBD1 might be the D (5 bases). The CDR3 length is 15 residues. The V and J ends lost 0 bases and 0 bases respectively, with 8 bases between them. Germline values: CDR1 SGHVS, CDR2 FQNEAQ. CDR3 coding DNA: TGTGCCAGCAGCTTAGCGGGGCAGGCTAACTATGGCTACACCTTC. Translation gives CASSLAGQANYGYTF. Using reference TRBV7-8 and TRBJ1-2 for the parts outside the CDR3, the full variable domain is GAGVSQSPRYKVAKRGQDVALRCDPISGHVSLFWYQQALGQGPEFLTYFQNEAQLDKSGLPSDRFFAERPEGSVSTLKIQRTQQEDSAVYLCASSLAGQANYGYTFGSGTRLTVV.

This clonotype was counted between two and nine times. This chain links TRBV5-5 with TRBJ1-2; no firm D call. The germline V and J ends were trimmed by 2 bases and 0 bases, with 14 bases remaining between them. The CDR3 spans 16 residues. Germline assignment: CDR1 SGHKS and CDR2 YYEKEE (reference sequence). CDR3 region: CASSLRVYDTNYGYTF. In DNA form, the CDR3 reads TGTGCCAGCAGCTTACGGGTATATGATACTAACTATGGCTACACCTTC.

The sample holds many counts of this clonotype. This chain joins TRBV5-1 and TRBJ2-3; D remains ambiguous. Germline CDR1 is SGHRS and CDR2 is YFSETQ. V lost 4 bases to trimming and J lost 1 base, with 10 bases between them. The CDR3 runs 14 residues. The CDR3 region is CASSRDQGTDTQYF. The CDR3 DNA follows: TGCGCCAGCAGCCGAGACCAAGGCACAGATACGCAGTATTTT.